The 5 T cell receptor beta chains presented below share a single source sample, sequenced in a study of CD8+ T cells in alopecia areata. It was cDNA, reverse transcribed from extracted RNA, that served as the sequencing template. The method was immunoSEQ multiplex PCR; TCRdb's version includes in-frame clones alone and lacks a portion of them. The sample has over 250,000 clones, none seen only once. Sorting used CD4, CD8alpha, NKG2D, NKG2ACE and other markers on pooled cutaneous lymph node cells. The specimen sequenced was CD4+ T cells sorted from a lymph node. These receptor sequences come from a C3H/HeJ mouse with alopecia areata. The strain bears MHC haplotype H2-k.

This clone was counted between two and nine times. Each gene name is a mouse one. The read terminates 4 residues before the CDR3 end, so the remaining end is supplied by the germline J gene. V gene TRBV19 combines with J gene TRBJ2-3, with 8 nucleotides matching TRBD2. Looked up from germline, CDR1 is FNHDT and CDR2 is SITEND (reference sequence). J gave up 0 bases and V 5 bases, and 2 bases lay outside the gene matches. The CDR3 is made up of 14 amino acids. Incomplete CDR3 DNA: TGTGCCAGCAGCCGGGACTGGAGTGCAGAA. Protein: CASSRDWSAE. The full CDR3 reads CASSRDWSAETLYF. Combining the CDR3 with reference TRBV19 and TRBJ2-3 gives the whole variable domain GGIITQTPKFLIGQEGQKLTLKCQQNFNHDTMYWYRQDSGKGLRLIYYSITENDLQKGDLSEGYDASREKKSSFSLTVTSAQKNEMAVFLCASSRDWSAETLYFGSGTRLTVL.

Notes on this clone: The gene symbols are mouse symbols. Read sequence stops 4 residues before the CDR3 end, and the germline J gene provides the missing end. The chain is built from TRBV13-1 and TRBJ2-7, with D possibly being TRBD1 (5 bases). The CDR3 sequence is 13 residues long. CDR1 NSHNY and CDR2 SYGAGN come from the germline V gene. V lost 5 bases to trimming and J lost 0 bases, with 9 bases between them. The CDR3 DNA, read in part, is TGTGCCAGCAGGACAGTTAGCTCCTAT. It yields the protein CASRTVSSY. The complete CDR3 sequence is CASRTVSSYEQYF.

As concerns this clone: Germline and genes here are mouse. The read is 4 residues too short to cover the CDR3 end, so that end is filled in from the germline J gene. V gene TRBV13-2 combines with J gene TRBJ2-3; 10 nucleotides match TRBD2. Germline V gives CDR1 NNHNN, CDR2 SYGAGS (reference sequence). The CDR3 spans 16 residues. V lost 0 bases, J lost 3 bases, and 4 bases stayed unmatched. The CDR3 region is CASGDARDWGAETLYF. Incomplete CDR3 DNA: TGTGCCAGCGGTGATGCCCGGGACTGGGGAGCAGAA.

The table lists this clone with a few counts. Gene names refer to mouse genes. The missing CDR3 end, 4 residues past where the read stops, is filled in from the germline J gene. This chain links TRBV1 with TRBJ2-3; 9 bases are a match to TRBD1. CDR3 length: 15 residues. V was clipped by 5 bases and J by 1 base; unmatched bases: 4. CDR1 is NSQYPW and CDR2 is LRSPGD in the germline V gene (reference sequence). This CDR3 is CTCSPQGAGAETLYF. CDR3 DNA (partial): TGCACCTGCAGTCCACAGGGGGCGGGTGCAGAA. The full variable domain, rest sourced from reference TRBV1 and TRBJ2-3, is VTLLEQNPRWRLVPRGQAVNLRCILKNSQYPWMSWYQQDLQKQLQWLFTLRSPGDKEVKSLPGADYLATRVTDTELRLQVANMSQGRTLYCTCSPQGAGAETLYFGSGTRLTVL.

Regarding this clone: Here the gene names and germline are mouse. Read sequence stops 4 residues before the CDR3 end, and the germline J gene provides the missing end. The chain couples TRBV13-1 to TRBJ1-1; D is perhaps TRBD1 (6 bases). The V gene's germline CDR1 is NSHNY and CDR2 SYGAGN. This CDR3 is built from 15 residues. Deletions cut 1 base from V and 0 bases from J, with 10 bases between. CDR3 DNA (partial): TGTGCCAGCAGTGATTTGGGACAAGCAAACACA. Protein product: CASSDLGQANT. The full-length CDR3 reads as CASSDLGQANTEVFF.